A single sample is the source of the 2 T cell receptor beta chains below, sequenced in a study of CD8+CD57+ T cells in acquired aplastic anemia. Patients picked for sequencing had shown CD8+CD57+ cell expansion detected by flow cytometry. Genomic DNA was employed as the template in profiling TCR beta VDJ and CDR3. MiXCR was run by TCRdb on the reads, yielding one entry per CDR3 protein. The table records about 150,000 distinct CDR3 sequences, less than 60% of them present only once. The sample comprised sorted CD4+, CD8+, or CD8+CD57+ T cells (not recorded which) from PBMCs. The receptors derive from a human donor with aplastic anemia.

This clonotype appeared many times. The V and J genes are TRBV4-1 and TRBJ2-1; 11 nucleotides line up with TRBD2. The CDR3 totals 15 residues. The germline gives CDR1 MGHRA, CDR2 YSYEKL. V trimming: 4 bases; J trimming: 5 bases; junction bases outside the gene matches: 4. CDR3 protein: CASSPLAGDDNEQFF. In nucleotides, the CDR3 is TGCGCCAGCAGCCCACTAGCGGGGGACGACAATGAGCAGTTCTTC.

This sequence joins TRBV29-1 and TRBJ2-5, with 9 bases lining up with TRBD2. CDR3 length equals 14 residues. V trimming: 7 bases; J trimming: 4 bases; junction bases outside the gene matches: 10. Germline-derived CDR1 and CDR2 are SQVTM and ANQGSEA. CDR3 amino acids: CSARLAEAGETQYF. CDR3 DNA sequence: TGCAGCGCCAGACTAGCGGAGGCCGGAGAGACCCAGTACTTC.